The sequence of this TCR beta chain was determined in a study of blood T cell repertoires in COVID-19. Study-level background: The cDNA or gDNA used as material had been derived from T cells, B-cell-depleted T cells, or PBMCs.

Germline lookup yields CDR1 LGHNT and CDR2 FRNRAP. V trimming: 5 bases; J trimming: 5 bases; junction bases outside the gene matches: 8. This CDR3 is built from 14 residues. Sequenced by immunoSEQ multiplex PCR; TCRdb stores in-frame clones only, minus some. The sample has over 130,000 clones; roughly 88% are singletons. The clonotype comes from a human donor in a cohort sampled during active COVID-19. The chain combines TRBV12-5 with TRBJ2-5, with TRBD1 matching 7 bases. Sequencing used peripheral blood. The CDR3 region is CASGRQGWGETQYF. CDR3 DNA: TGTGCTAGTGGTCGACAGGGTTGGGGGGAGACCCAGTACTTC.